The 19 T cell receptor beta chains below were found in one sample sequenced in a study of control samples from healthy donors and cancer patients. The assay was immunoSEQ multiplex PCR, and TCRdb's table has in-frame clones only and misses some. The sample lists around 110,000 clones; 88% were seen once. Sequencing was performed on blood. The receptors stem from a woman between 70 and 85 years old in good health.

This clone was counted only a few times. This chain connects TRBV6-5 to TRBJ1-5; 7 bases match TRBD1. Germline V CDR1 and CDR2: MNHEY, SVGAGI. There are 14 residues in the CDR3. The V segment lost 8 bases and the J segment 2 bases; nucleotides outside the gene matches: 6. CDR3 protein: CASGRDSGNQPQHF. The CDR3 DNA reads TGTGCCAGCGGCCGGGACAGTGGCAATCAGCCCCAGCATTTT.

The gene calls are TRBV27 and TRBJ1-1; maybe TRBD1 (5 bases). Germline loops: CDR1 MNHEY, CDR2 SMNVEV (reference sequence). CDR3 size: 14 residues. The V end lost 3 bases, the J end lost 7 bases, and 15 bases lay between the germline ends. The CDR3: CASSLGAIRGEAFF. CDR3 nucleotide sequence: TGTGCCAGCAGTTTGGGTGCGATAAGGGGTGAAGCTTTCTTT.

The J gene is TRBJ1-1, the V gene TRBV11-2; D is possibly TRBD1 (5 bases). V was pared by 0 bases and J by 4 bases, with 9 bases between. The germline V gene encodes CDR1 SGHAT and CDR2 FQNNGV. The CDR3 extends over 14 amino acids. The CDR3 region is CASSLEGVGTEAFF. CDR3 DNA sequence: TGTGCCAGCAGCTTAGAGGGGGTCGGCACTGAAGCTTTCTTT.

The J gene is TRBJ2-3, the V gene TRBV7-2, with 7 nucleotides matching TRBD2. CDR1 is SGHTA and CDR2 is FQGNSA in the germline V gene. The CDR3 runs 15 residues. Trimming removed 3 bases from V and 4 bases from J; junction bases left unmatched: 7. The chain's CDR3 is CASSFGAGSADTQYF. The CDR3 DNA follows: TGTGCCAGCAGCTTCGGAGCGGGGAGCGCAGATACGCAGTATTTT.

V gene TRBV24-1 combines with J gene TRBJ2-7; the D gene is possibly TRBD2 (5 bases). Trimming cost V 9 bases and J 6 bases, with 14 bases left between them. This CDR3 has 12 residues. Germline V gene sequence: CDR1 KGHDR, CDR2 SFDVKD. Here the CDR3 reads CATASSEGEQYF. The CDR3 DNA reads TGTGCCACCGCATCGTCCGAGGGCGAGCAGTACTTC.

As for this clone: The junction differs from germline at one of its ends, possibly a read error. V usage is TRBV27 and J usage is TRBJ1-5; tentatively, D is TRBD1 (6 bases). There are 14 residues in the CDR3. Per germline, CDR1 MNHEY and CDR2 SMNVEV (reference sequence). The CDR3 coding sequence is TGTGCCGGCAGTCACAGGGTAAGCAATCAGCCCCAGCATTTT. It specifies CAGSHRVSNQPQHF.

The CDR3 reads CASGAGGRQPQHF. DNA of the CDR3: TGTGCCAGCGGGGCGGGGGGAAGACAGCCCCAGCATTTT. The V gene is TRBV2, the J gene TRBJ1-5, with TRBD1 as a possible D gene (5 bases). CDR1 SNHLY and CDR2 FYNNEI come from the germline V gene. The CDR3 length is 13 residues. V dropped 8 bases and J dropped 7 bases, with 15 bases sitting between them.

This clone showed up just once. The rearrangement links TRBV10-2 to TRBJ1-5, with a weak D call TRBD1 (6 bases). Germline CDR1 reads WSHSY; CDR2 reads SAAADI. V lost 9 bases and J 7 bases, leaving 16 bases between the germline ends. CDR3 size: 13 residues. The CDR3: CASCNREGQPQHF. The DNA for the CDR3 is TGCGCCAGTTGTAACAGGGAAGGCCAGCCCCAGCATTTT.

The V and J genes are TRBV7-9 and TRBJ2-7; TRBD1 aligns across 9 bases. The CDR3 runs 13 residues. V dropped 3 bases and J dropped 3; count of bases not matched to a gene: 0. Germline values: CDR1 SEHNR, CDR2 FQNEAQ (reference sequence). CDR3 loop: CASSLTGGYEQYF. CDR3 nucleotide sequence: TGTGCCAGCAGCTTGACAGGGGGCTACGAGCAGTACTTC.

The V call is TRBV27, the J call TRBJ1-2; D call uncertain. Trimming took off 8 bases at V and 4 bases at J, with 14 bases between the two ends. Germline CDR1 reads MNHEY; CDR2 reads SMNVEV (reference sequence). The CDR3 has 13 residues. The DNA for the CDR3 is TGTGCCAGCTCACCCGGGAGGCCCTATGGCTACACCTTC. Protein product: CASSPGRPYGYTF.

DNA of the CDR3: TGTGCCAGCAGCTTAAGGGCAGGGACGGTTATCTCACCCCTCCACTTT. Amino acid sequence: CASSLRAGTVISPLHF. This chain joins TRBV5-6 and TRBJ1-6; weak D call: TRBD1 (5 bases). The CDR3 loop spans 16 amino acids. Trimming shortened V by 2 bases and J by 10 bases, and 19 bases separated the two germline ends. Germline loops: CDR1 SGHDT, CDR2 YYEEEE.

Note on this clone: The junction shows a germline mismatch at one end, possibly a read error. The chain has TRBV3-1 (or the pseudogene TRBV3-2) and TRBJ2-5; D is uncertain. The germline V gene has CDR1 LGHDT and CDR2 YNNKEL (reference sequence). CDR3 length: 13 amino acids. The CDR3 sequence: CASSFGPAGAPDF. As DNA, the CDR3 is TGTGCCAGCAGCTTCGGGCCGGCAGGCGCCCCGGACTTC.

The CDR3 protein is CASTVAGTGDYGYTF. In nucleotides, the CDR3 is TGTGCCAGCACCGTAGCCGGGACAGGGGACTATGGCTACACCTTC. V usage is TRBV7-9 and J usage is TRBJ1-2, with 10 bases aligning to TRBD1. Germline CDR1 and CDR2: SEHNR and FQNEAQ (reference sequence). V shed 7 bases and J 3 bases; nucleotides not matched to a gene: 8. The CDR3 is made up of 15 amino acids.

The chain combines TRBV6-6 with TRBJ1-6; TRBD1 matches 8 bases. Germline CDR1 reads MNHNY; CDR2 reads SVGAGI (reference sequence). With V trimmed by 0 bases and J by 8 bases, 6 bases remained unmatched. This CDR3 contains 16 residues. In nucleotides, the CDR3 is TGTGCCAGCAGTTACTCGGGGCAGGGGGCTGATTCACCCCTCCACTTT. Its translation: CASSYSGQGADSPLHF.

The chain uses TRBV6-5 and TRBJ2-5; D ambiguous. This CDR3 is 13 amino acids long. Trimming left V 2 bases short and J 7 bases short, with 11 bases between. Germline values: CDR1 MNHEY, CDR2 SVGAGI. For the CDR3, the DNA is TGTGCCAGCAGTTACAAGGCCTTGGGGACCCAGTACTTC. It yields the protein CASSYKALGTQYF.

The chain links TRBV11-3 to TRBJ2-1; a weak D match, TRBD2 (5 bases). Germline V CDR1 and CDR2: SGHNT, YENEEA. This CDR3 contains 13 residues. V was cut by 5 bases and J by 5 bases, with 10 bases left in between. CDR3 coding DNA: TGTGCCAGCAGCCGGGATCCGCACAATGAGCAGTTCTTC. Amino acids: CASSRDPHNEQFF.

The rearrangement joins TRBV6-5 to TRBJ2-3; D possibly matches TRBD1 or TRBD2 (7 bases each). Trimming shortened V by 7 bases and J by 4 bases, and 15 bases separated the two germline ends. CDR3 length: 14 residues. CDR1 is MNHEY and CDR2 is SVGAGI in the germline V gene. Here the CDR3 reads CASTGGGISDTQYF. CDR3 bases: TGTGCCAGCACAGGGGGGGGGATATCAGATACGCAGTATTTT.

About this clone: One junction end disagrees with the germline gene, perhaps due to a read error. The chain has TRBV4-1 and TRBJ2-7; D may be TRBD2 (7 bases). Germline CDR1 and CDR2: MGHRA and YSYEKL. The CDR3 has 15 residues. The CDR3 DNA is TGCGCCAGCAGCCTCCACGTAGGGGGGGCAATGGCCCGGGACTTC. This sequence encodes CASSLHVGGAMARDF.

V usage is TRBV7-3 and J usage is TRBJ2-2; 8 bases agree with TRBD1. The J segment lost 4 bases and the V segment lost 5 bases, leaving 6 bases of the junction unmatched. The CDR3 loop spans 15 amino acids. Germline V gives CDR1 SGHTA, CDR2 FQGTGA. CDR3 sequence: CASSQQGAGTGELFF. In DNA form, the CDR3 reads TGTGCCAGCAGCCAGCAGGGGGCGGGCACCGGGGAGCTGTTTTTT.